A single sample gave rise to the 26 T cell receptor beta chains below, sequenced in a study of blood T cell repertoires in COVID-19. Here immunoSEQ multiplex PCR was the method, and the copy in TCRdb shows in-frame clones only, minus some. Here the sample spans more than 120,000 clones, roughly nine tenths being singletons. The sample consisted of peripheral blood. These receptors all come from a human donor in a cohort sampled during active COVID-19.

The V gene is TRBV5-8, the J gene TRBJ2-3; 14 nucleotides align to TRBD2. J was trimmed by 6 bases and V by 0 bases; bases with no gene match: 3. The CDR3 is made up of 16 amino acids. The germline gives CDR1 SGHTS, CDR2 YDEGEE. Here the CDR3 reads CASSLGLAGGEDTQYF. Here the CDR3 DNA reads TGTGCCAGCAGCTTGGGACTAGCGGGGGGGGAGGATACGCAGTATTTT. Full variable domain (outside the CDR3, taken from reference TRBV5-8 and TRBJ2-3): EAGVTQSPTHLIKTRGQQATLRCSPISGHTSVYWYQQALGLGLQFLLWYDEGEERNRGNFPPRFSGRQFPNYSSELNVNALELEDSALYLCASSLGLAGGEDTQYFGPGTRLTVL.

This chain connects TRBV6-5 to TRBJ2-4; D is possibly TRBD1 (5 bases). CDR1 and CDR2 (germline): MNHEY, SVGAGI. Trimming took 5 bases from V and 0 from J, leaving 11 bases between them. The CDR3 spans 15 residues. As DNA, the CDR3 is TGTGCCAGCAGTAAAATCCAGGGAGCCAAAAACATTCAGTACTTC. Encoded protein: CASSKIQGAKNIQYF.

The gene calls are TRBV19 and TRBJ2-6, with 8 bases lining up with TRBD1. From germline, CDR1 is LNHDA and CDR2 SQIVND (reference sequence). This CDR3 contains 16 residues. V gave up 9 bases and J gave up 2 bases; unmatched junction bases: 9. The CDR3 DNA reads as TGTGCCAGCCACGACCACAGGGGGGCTGGGGCCAACGTCCTGACTTTC. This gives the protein CASHDHRGAGANVLTF. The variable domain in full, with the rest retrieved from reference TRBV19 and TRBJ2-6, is DGGITQSPKYLFRKEGQNVTLSCEQNLNHDAMYWYRQDPGQGLRLIYYSQIVNDFQKGDIAEGYSVSREKKESFPLTVTSAQKNPTAFYLCASHDHRGAGANVLTFGAGSRLTVL.

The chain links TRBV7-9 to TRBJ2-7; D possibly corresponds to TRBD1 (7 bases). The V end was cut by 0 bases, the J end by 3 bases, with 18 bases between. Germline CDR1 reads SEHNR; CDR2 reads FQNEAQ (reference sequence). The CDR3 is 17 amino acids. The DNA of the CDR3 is TGTGCCAGCAGCTTAGCGCTTAGGGGCAGGGGGGTCTACGAGCAGTACTTC. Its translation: CASSLALRGRGVYEQYF.

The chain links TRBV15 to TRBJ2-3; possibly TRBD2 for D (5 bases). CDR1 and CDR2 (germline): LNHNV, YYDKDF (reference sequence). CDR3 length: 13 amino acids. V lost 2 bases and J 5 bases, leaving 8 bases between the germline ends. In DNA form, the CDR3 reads TGTGCCACCAGCAGACTAGCAAGAGATACGCAGTATTTT. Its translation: CATSRLARDTQYF.

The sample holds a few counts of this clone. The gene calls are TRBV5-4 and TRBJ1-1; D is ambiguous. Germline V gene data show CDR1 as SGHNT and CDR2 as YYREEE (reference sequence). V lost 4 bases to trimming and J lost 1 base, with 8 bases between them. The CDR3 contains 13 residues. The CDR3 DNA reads TGTGCCAGCAGCCACAGCAGGAACACTGAAGCTTTCTTT. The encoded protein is CASSHSRNTEAFF.

The chain's CDR3 is CASSRAGAQETQYF. The CDR3, as DNA: TGTGCCAGCAGCCGTGCGGGGGCCCAAGAGACCCAGTACTTC. The genes are TRBV3-1 (or the pseudogene TRBV3-2) and TRBJ2-5; D is perhaps TRBD2 (7 bases). V was shortened by 4 bases and J by 1 base, with 10 bases between the two germline ends. CDR1 LGHDT and CDR2 YNNKEL come from the germline V gene (reference sequence). This CDR3 region has 14 residues.

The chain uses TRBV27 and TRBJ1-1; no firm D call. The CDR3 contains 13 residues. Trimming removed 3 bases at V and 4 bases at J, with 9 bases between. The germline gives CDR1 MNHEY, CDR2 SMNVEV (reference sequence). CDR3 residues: CASSLSVFTEAFF. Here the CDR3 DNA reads TGTGCCAGCAGTTTGTCAGTGTTCACTGAAGCTTTCTTT.

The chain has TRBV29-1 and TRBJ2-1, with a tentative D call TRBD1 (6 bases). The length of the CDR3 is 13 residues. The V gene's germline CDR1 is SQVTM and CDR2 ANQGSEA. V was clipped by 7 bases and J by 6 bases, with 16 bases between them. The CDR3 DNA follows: TGCAGCGCCGTAGGGCAGGGGACCAATGAGCAGTTCTTC. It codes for CSAVGQGTNEQFF.

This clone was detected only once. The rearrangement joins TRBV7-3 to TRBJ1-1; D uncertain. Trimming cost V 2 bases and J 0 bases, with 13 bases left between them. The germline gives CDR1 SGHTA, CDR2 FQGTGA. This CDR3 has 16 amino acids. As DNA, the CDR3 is TGTGCCAGCAGCTTATCCCCCCGGGTGATGAACACTGAAGCTTTCTTT. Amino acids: CASSLSPRVMNTEAFF.

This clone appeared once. CDR3 protein: CASSLVVQGAFGGANVLTF. The DNA of the CDR3 is TGTGCCAGCAGCTTAGTCGTACAGGGGGCGTTTGGTGGGGCCAACGTCCTGACTTTC. The V gene is TRBV7-9, the J gene TRBJ2-6, with TRBD1 matching over 9 bases. CDR1 SEHNR and CDR2 FQNEAQ come from the germline V gene (reference sequence). V was pared by 1 base and J by 3 bases, with 10 bases of the junction left unmatched. The CDR3 is made up of 19 amino acids.

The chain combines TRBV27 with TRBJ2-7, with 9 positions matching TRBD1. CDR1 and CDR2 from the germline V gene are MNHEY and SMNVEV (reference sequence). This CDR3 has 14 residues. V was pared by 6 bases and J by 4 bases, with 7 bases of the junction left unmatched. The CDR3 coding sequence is TGTGCCAGCAGGGACAGGGGAGTATCTTACGAGCAGTACTTC. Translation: CASRDRGVSYEQYF.

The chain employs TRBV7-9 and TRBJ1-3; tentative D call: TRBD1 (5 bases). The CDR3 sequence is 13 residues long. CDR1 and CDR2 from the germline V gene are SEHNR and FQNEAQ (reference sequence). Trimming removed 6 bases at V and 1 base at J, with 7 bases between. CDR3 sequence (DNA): TGTGCCAGCAGTTGGACATCTGGAAACACCATATATTTT. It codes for CASSWTSGNTIYF. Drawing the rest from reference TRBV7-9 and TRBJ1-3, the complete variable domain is DTGVSQNPRHKITKRGQNVTFRCDPISEHNRLYWYRQTLGQGPEFLTYFQNEAQLEKSRLLSDRFSAERPKGSFSTLEIQRTEQGDSAMYLCASSWTSGNTIYFGEGSWLTVV.

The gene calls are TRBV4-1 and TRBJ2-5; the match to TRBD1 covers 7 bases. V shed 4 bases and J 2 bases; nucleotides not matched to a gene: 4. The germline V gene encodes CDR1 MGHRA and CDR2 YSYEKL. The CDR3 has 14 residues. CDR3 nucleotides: TGCGCCAGCAGCCCAGGACAGGCACAAGAGACCCAGTACTTC. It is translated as CASSPGQAQETQYF.

The CDR3 DNA follows: TGTGCCAGTAGTGGGGGGAGCGGGGGAGTAACAGATACGCAGTATTTT. It is translated as CASSGGSGGVTDTQYF. The chain carries TRBV19 and TRBJ2-3, with TRBD2 matching over 8 bases. V lost 5 bases, J lost 3 bases, and 10 bases stayed unmatched. Germline values: CDR1 LNHDA, CDR2 SQIVND (reference sequence). The CDR3 is 16 residues long.

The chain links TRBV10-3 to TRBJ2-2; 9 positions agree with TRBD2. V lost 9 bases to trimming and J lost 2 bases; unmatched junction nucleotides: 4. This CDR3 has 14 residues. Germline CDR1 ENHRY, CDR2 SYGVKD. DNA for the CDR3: TGTGCCATGACTAGCGGTATCAACACCGGGGAGCTGTTTTTT. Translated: CAMTSGINTGELFF.

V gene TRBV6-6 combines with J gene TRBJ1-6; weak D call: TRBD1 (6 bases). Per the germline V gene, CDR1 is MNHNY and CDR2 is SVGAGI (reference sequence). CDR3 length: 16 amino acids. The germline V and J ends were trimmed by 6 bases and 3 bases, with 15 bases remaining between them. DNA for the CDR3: TGTGCCAGCAGCCCTACATTAGGGGGCTATAATTCACCCCTCCACTTT. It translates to CASSPTLGGYNSPLHF.

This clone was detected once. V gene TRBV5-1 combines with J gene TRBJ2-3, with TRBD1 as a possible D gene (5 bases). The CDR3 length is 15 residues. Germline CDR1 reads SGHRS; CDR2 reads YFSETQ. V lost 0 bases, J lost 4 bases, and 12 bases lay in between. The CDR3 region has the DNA TGCGCCAGCAGCTTGGGGGGCTTTAGTCCAGATACGCAGTATTTT. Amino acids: CASSLGGFSPDTQYF.

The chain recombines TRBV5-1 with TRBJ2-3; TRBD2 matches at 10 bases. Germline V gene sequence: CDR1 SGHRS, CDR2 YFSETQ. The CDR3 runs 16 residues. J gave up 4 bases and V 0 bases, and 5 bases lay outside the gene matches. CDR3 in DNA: TGCGCCAGCAGCTTGGAGAGAGCGGGGGGGCCAGATACGCAGTATTTT. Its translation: CASSLERAGGPDTQYF. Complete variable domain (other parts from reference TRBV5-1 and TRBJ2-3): KAGVTQTPRYLIKTRGQQVTLSCSPISGHRSVSWYQQTPGQGLQFLFEYFSETQRNKGNFPGRFSGRQFSNSRSEMNVSTLELGDSALYLCASSLERAGGPDTQYFGPGTRLTVL.

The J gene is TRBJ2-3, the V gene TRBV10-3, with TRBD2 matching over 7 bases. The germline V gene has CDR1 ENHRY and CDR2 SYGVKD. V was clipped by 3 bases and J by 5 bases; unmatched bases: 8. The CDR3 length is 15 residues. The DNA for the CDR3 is TGTGCCATCAGTGACCTAGCGGATCGGGGAGATACGCAGTATTTT. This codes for CAISDLADRGDTQYF.

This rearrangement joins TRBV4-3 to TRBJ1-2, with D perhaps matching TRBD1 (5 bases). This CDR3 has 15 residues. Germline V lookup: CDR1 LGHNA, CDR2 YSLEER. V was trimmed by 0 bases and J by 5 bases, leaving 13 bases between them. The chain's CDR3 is CASSQDGGAPYGYTF. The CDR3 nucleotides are TGCGCCAGCAGCCAAGATGGCGGGGCCCCTTATGGCTACACCTTC.

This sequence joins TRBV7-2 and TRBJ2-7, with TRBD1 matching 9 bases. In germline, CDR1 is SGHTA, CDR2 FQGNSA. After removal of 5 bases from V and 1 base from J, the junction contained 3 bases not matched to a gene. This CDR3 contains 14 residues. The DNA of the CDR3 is TGTGCCAGCAGCCTGACAGGGGGATCCTACGAGCAGTACTTC. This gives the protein CASSLTGGSYEQYF.

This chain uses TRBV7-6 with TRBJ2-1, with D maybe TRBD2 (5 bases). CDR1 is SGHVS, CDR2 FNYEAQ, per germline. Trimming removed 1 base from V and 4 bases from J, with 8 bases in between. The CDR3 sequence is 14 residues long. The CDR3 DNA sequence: TGTGCCAGCAGCTTAGAAGCGGCGTACAATGAGCAGTTCTTC. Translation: CASSLEAAYNEQFF. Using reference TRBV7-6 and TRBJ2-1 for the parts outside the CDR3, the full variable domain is GAGVSQSPRYKVTKRGQDVALRCDPISGHVSLYWYRQALGQGPEFLTYFNYEAQQDKSGLPNDRFSAERPEGSISTLTIQRTEQRDSAMYRCASSLEAAYNEQFFGPGTRLTVL.

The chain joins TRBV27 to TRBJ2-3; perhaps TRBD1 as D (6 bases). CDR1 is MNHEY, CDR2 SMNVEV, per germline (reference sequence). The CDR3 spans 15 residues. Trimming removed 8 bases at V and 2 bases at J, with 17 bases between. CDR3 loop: CASAPRGRLTDTQYF. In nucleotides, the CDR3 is TGTGCCAGCGCCCCCAGGGGCAGACTCACAGATACGCAGTATTTT.

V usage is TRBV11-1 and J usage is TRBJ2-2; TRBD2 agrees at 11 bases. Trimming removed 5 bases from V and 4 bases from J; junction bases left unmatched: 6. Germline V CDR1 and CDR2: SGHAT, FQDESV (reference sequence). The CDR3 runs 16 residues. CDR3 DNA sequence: TGTGCCAGCAGCCATAGCGGGGGGGCGAGCACCGGGGAGCTGTTTTTT. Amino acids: CASSHSGGASTGELFF.

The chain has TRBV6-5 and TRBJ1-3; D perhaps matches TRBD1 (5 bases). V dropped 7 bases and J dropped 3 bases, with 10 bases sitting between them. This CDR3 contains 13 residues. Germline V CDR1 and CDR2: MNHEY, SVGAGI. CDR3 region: CASMRGGGNTIYF. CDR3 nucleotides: TGTGCCAGCATGAGGGGAGGTGGAAACACCATATATTTT.